Listed here are 17 T cell receptor beta chains from one sample, sequenced in a study of blood T cell repertoires in COVID-19. Repertoires were generated with immunoSEQ multiplex PCR, while TCRdb's copy carries only in-frame clones and drops some. Here the sample spans over 400,000 clones, less than 90% being singletons. The sequenced material came from peripheral blood. The receptors were sampled from a woman aged 45-59 years with COVID-19, enrolled during active disease.

The V call is TRBV30, the J call TRBJ1-2; maybe TRBD1 (6 bases). The V end lost 4 bases, the J end lost 4 bases, and 16 bases lay between the germline ends. The germline V gene has CDR1 GTSNPN and CDR2 SVGIG (reference sequence). The CDR3 runs 14 residues. As DNA, the CDR3 is TGTGCCTGGACTACAGGGCCTCTCGGCTATGGCTACACCTTC. Encoded protein: CAWTTGPLGYGYTF.

V is TRBV27 and J is TRBJ2-7, with D possibly being TRBD2 (6 bases). In germline, CDR1 is MNHEY, CDR2 SMNVEV (reference sequence). This CDR3 comprises 15 residues. Between the trimmed V and J ends, which lost 0 bases and 2 bases, there was a span of 11 bases. The CDR3, as DNA: TGTGCCAGCAGTTTATCAGGAGGGACCCCCTACGAGCAGTACTTC. This gives the protein CASSLSGGTPYEQYF.

The chain combines TRBV20-1 with TRBJ2-7; maybe TRBD1 (5 bases). CDR3 length equals 14 residues. The germline CDR1 and CDR2 sequences are DFQATT and SNEGSKA (reference sequence). V was trimmed by 3 bases and J by 3 bases, leaving 15 bases between them. The CDR3 region is CSASSADTNYEQYF. The CDR3 bases are TGCAGTGCTAGTAGTGCGGACACGAACTACGAGCAGTACTTC.

This rearrangement joins TRBV7-2 to TRBJ2-1; 12 bases map to TRBD2. The length of the CDR3 is 19 residues. J gave up 4 bases and V 2 bases, and 12 bases lay outside the gene matches. Germline CDR1 SGHTA, CDR2 FQGNSA. CDR3 amino acids: CASSLSSRLAGEGYNEQFF. CDR3 nucleotide sequence: TGTGCCAGCAGCTTATCTTCCAGACTAGCGGGGGAGGGATACAATGAGCAGTTCTTC.

The table lists this clone with a few counts. Here the CDR3 DNA reads TGTGCCAGCAGCTCCCGGGACAGGGGGTCAGATACGCAGTATTTT. Protein sequence: CASSSRDRGSDTQYF. J is TRBJ2-3 and V is TRBV7-6, with 11 positions matching TRBD1. This CDR3 region has 15 residues. CDR1 is SGHVS and CDR2 is FNYEAQ in the germline V gene. Losses at the gene ends were 4 bases for V and 4 bases for J; bases not matched to a gene: 4.

The rearrangement joins TRBV7-9 to TRBJ2-5; 7 bases fit TRBD1. Trimming cost V 5 bases and J 5 bases; bases outside gene matches: 8. Germline V gene sequence: CDR1 SEHNR, CDR2 FQNEAQ (reference sequence). CDR3 length: 14 amino acids. The CDR3 is CASSPQGRQETQYF. CDR3 coding DNA: TGTGCCAGCAGCCCACAGGGGCGCCAGGAGACCCAGTACTTC.

The chain carries TRBV5-1 and TRBJ2-1; D may be TRBD1 (5 bases). The CDR3 runs to 15 residues. V dropped 2 bases and J dropped 4 bases, with 13 bases sitting between them. Germline V CDR1 and CDR2: SGHRS, YFSETQ. The chain's CDR3 is CASSLGAAWYNEQFF. As DNA, the CDR3 is TGCGCCAGCAGCTTAGGGGCAGCTTGGTACAATGAGCAGTTCTTC.

The chain links TRBV3-1 (or the pseudogene TRBV3-2) to TRBJ2-7, with D maybe TRBD2 (5 bases). Germline-derived CDR1 and CDR2 are LGHDT and YNNKEL (reference sequence). Trimming removed 6 bases at V and 2 bases at J, with 11 bases between. There are 13 residues in the CDR3. CDR3 region: CASRSDSTYEQYF. CDR3 sequence (DNA): TGTGCCAGCAGGTCGGACTCCACCTACGAGCAGTACTTC.

The chain joins TRBV7-5 to TRBJ1-6. TRBV7-5 is a documented pseudogene. The CDR3 is made up of 16 amino acids. CDR3 loop: CARSLGIPAKRRALHF. Here the CDR3 DNA reads TGTGCCAGAAGCTTAGGGATTCCGGCGAAACGGAGGGCCCTCCACTTT.

This chain links TRBV2 with TRBJ1-2, with a possible D match to TRBD1 (6 bases). Germline CDR1 and CDR2: SNHLY and FYNNEI. This CDR3 comprises 16 residues. Trimming cost V 7 bases and J 4 bases, with 22 bases left between them. This CDR3 is CASKTNRGGGLYGYTF. DNA of the CDR3: TGTGCCAGCAAGACAAACCGAGGGGGAGGGCTCTATGGCTACACCTTC.

This chain uses TRBV24-1 with TRBJ2-6, with D unclear. Trimming left V 3 bases short and J 2 bases short, with 7 bases between. Germline CDR1 KGHDR, CDR2 SFDVKD. The CDR3 totals 15 residues. CDR3 coding DNA: TGTGCCACCAGTGATCCCGGAGCTGGGGCCAACGTCCTGACTTTC. Amino acids: CATSDPGAGANVLTF.

V and J are TRBV5-4 and TRBJ1-1, with D unclear. Trimming took off 0 bases at V and 13 bases at J, with 19 bases between the two ends. Germline lookup yields CDR1 SGHNT and CDR2 YYREEE (reference sequence). The CDR3 is made up of 14 amino acids. In DNA, the CDR3 is TGTGCCAGCAGCTTGGTAGCGACCCCCGGGGATGTTTTCTTT. It yields the protein CASSLVATPGDVFF.

The chain employs TRBV5-1 and TRBJ2-7; a weak D match, TRBD2 (6 bases). Germline V gene data show CDR1 as SGHRS and CDR2 as YFSETQ. V was shortened by 3 bases and J by 2 bases, with 12 bases between the two germline ends. The CDR3 is made up of 14 amino acids. The CDR3 DNA is TGCGCCAGCAGCTGGTCGGAGGGGCCCTACGAGCAGTACTTC. Protein product: CASSWSEGPYEQYF.

The chain employs TRBV27 and TRBJ2-7, with D uncertain. The CDR3 sequence is 15 residues long. Trimming left V 6 bases short and J 2 bases short, with 17 bases between. Germline lookup yields CDR1 MNHEY and CDR2 SMNVEV (reference sequence). CDR3 residues: CASSPVQTLTYEQYF. The CDR3, as DNA: TGTGCCAGCAGCCCCGTCCAGACACTCACCTACGAGCAGTACTTC.

CDR3 DNA: TGCGCCAGCAGCCAAGAATCTAGTTCGTACGACATTCAGTACTTC. Its translation is CASSQESSSYDIQYF. The V gene is TRBV4-1, the J gene TRBJ2-4; D remains ambiguous. The V and J ends lost 0 bases and 8 bases respectively, with 14 bases between them. This CDR3 region has 15 residues. CDR1 MGHRA and CDR2 YSYEKL come from the germline V gene.

The chain combines TRBV7-9 with TRBJ2-4; 8 nucleotides align to TRBD2. There are 15 residues in the CDR3. Germline CDR1 reads SEHNR; CDR2 reads FQNEAQ (reference sequence). Losses at the gene ends were 6 bases for V and 0 bases for J; bases not matched to a gene: 4. The CDR3, as DNA: TGTGCCAGCAGACCGGGGGGGTTAGCCAAAAACATTCAGTACTTC. It yields the protein CASRPGGLAKNIQYF.

The chain combines TRBV3-1 (or the pseudogene TRBV3-2) with TRBJ1-3, with D possibly matching TRBD1 (5 bases). The V end was cut by 4 bases, the J end by 4 bases, with 23 bases between. Per the germline V gene, CDR1 is LGHDT and CDR2 is YNNKEL (reference sequence). There are 18 residues in the CDR3. The CDR3 here is CASSRQPDSRTPGNTIYF. The CDR3 region has the DNA TGTGCCAGCAGCCGGCAACCCGACAGCCGAACCCCCGGAAACACCATATATTTT.